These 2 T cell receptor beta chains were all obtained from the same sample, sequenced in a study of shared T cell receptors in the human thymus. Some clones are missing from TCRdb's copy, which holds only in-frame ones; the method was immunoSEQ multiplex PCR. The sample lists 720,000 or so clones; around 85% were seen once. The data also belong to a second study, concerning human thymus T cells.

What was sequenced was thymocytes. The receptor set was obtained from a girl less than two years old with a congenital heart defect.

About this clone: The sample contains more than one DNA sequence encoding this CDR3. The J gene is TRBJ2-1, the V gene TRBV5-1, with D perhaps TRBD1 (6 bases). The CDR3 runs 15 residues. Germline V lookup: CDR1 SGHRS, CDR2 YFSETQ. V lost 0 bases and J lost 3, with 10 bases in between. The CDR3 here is CASSLVGTSYNEQFF. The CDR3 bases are TGCGCCAGCAGCTTGGTAGGGACAAGCTACAATGAGCAGTTCTTC.

CDR3 sequence (DNA): TGCGCCAGCAGCACGGGACAGGATGGCTACACCTTC. Translated: CASSTGQDGYTF. The chain joins TRBV4-3 to TRBJ1-2; 8 bases fit TRBD1. Germline V gives CDR1 LGHNA, CDR2 YSLEER. The J segment lost 6 bases and the V segment lost 5 bases, leaving 2 bases of the junction unmatched. The CDR3 runs 12 residues.